Listed below are T cell receptor beta chains from one sample, sequenced in a study of blood T cell repertoires in COVID-19. The data were produced by immunoSEQ multiplex PCR, yet TCRdb's version contains in-frame clones alone and is incomplete. The sample holds approximately 300,000 clones, approximately 90% seen once. Material for sequencing was PBMCs or T cells enriched from blood (not recorded which). These receptors were taken from a woman in her 30s who had recovered from COVID-19. CDR3s include the opening cysteine and the closing phenylalanine or tryptophan.

V,CDR3
TRBV30,CAWSVIGGVNQPQHF
TRBV2,CASSPDGGFSTDTQYF
TRBV27,CASRRAGNTYEQYF
TRBV12-3/TRBV12-4,CASSPRTGNTIYF
TRBV5-4,CASRPNQGNTGELFF
TRBV9,CASSVVGLDTEAFF
TRBV5-4,CASSSQGGDEQFF
TRBV5-6,CASSPGGGGPDTQYF
TRBV6-5,CASRPPTGTGDGYTF
TRBV6-5,CASSQGGVSGNTIYF
TRBV12-3/TRBV12-4,CASSRDNSPLHF
TRBV21-1,CASTISRGSFYNEQFF
TRBV5-6,CASSFRSRSYEQYF
TRBV30,CACSGGQPNEKLFF
TRBV7-8,CASSPGTSGGANTQYF
TRBV11-2,CASSLGGGFSEAFF
TRBV9,CASSPLRGNTEAFF
TRBV5-4,CASSPGSSDTYEQYF
TRBV12-3/TRBV12-4,CASSPGAVDTQYF
TRBV7-9,CASSSPQAGGNGYTF
TRBV2,CASAAGGTGQPQHF
TRBV6-2/TRBV6-3,CASSYRSEGTEAFF
TRBV5-8,CASSSGQGGQPQHF
TRBV4-3,CASSQDLSTEAFF
TRBV13,CASSLSSGGGETQYF
TRBV6-1,CASSEVADNSPLHF
TRBV19,CASSIGGLGGGTDTQYF